One T cell receptor (beta chain) is described in this entry. This entry comes from a study of T cell responses to AZD1222 COVID-19 vaccine. Study summary: Second-dose schedules of about 4 or about 12 weeks were combined.

This CDR3 is 13 amino acids long. Germline lookup yields CDR1 SNHLY and CDR2 FYNNEI. Trimming took off 6 bases at V and 2 bases at J, with 11 bases between the two ends. Some clones are missing from TCRdb's copy, which holds only in-frame ones; the method was immunoSEQ multiplex PCR. The repertoire includes some 110,000 clones, roughly 92% of them detected once, and around 5% sits in the top ten. The sample was peripheral blood, taken on day 0 of AZD1222 vaccination. The receptor's source is an adult in good health. The V call is TRBV2, the J call TRBJ2-7; TRBD1 might be the D (6 bases). CDR3 in DNA: TGTGCCAGCAGGGGAACAGGGACCTACGAGCAGTACTTC. Its translation: CASRGTGTYEQYF.